This T cell receptor beta chain was sequenced during a study of early T cells in non-severe SARS-CoV-2 infection. The wider study: Chains from this unsorted whole-blood bulk RNA could not be paired.

Individual cDNA molecules each received unique molecular identifiers attached to them. From the 5' RACE reads, TCRdb called clonotypes with MiXCR, one entry per CDR3 protein. The repertoire holds tens of thousands of distinct CDR3 sequences, with 8.5% to 10% as singletons. Trimming cost V 2 bases and J 6 bases; bases outside gene matches: 4. CDR1 and CDR2 from the germline V gene are SGHRS and YFSETQ. The length of the CDR3 is 15 residues. The chain uses TRBV5-1 and TRBJ2-2, with TRBD1 identical over 10 bases. The sample in question was whole blood, obtained at baseline. The source of this sequence is an adult who was a healthcare worker with PCR-confirmed SARS-CoV-2 infection or an uninfected control (not recorded which). CDR3 loop: CASSFDRGRPGELFF. The CDR3 nucleotides read TGCGCCAGCAGCTTCGACAGGGGGCGACCCGGGGAGCTGTTTTTT.